The rows below give T cell receptor beta chains drawn from one sample of a study of human T cells and chemical hapten exposure. TCRdb reprocessed the RACE reads with MiXCR, giving one entry per CDR3 protein. This table holds around 380,000 distinct CDR3 sequences, over 5% found once. This material consisted of whole blood, taken in connection with sensitization to the hapten diphenylcyclopropenone (DPC). The receptors originated from a woman between 18 and 29 years old with alopecia areata. Some clones in this sample may be carry-over from other donors' samples. CDR3s include the opening cysteine and the closing phenylalanine or tryptophan.

V,CDR3
TRBV7-2,CASSLGLAGSTNTGELFF
TRBV4-3,CASSQERGGGPDTQYF
TRBV19,CASSTSLTGLAGDEQYF
TRBV7-9,CAVGGTSGDTQYF
TRBV3-1,CASSPRTGMVF
TRBV5-1,CASRREGQGYNEQFF
TRBV11-2,CASSLYRANTGELFF
TRBV6-5,CASRPGGGSSYEQYF
TRBV3-1,CASRRTPGETQYF
TRBV3-1,CASGQDHGPDTQYF
TRBV7-2,CASSLAPGANVLTF
TRBV20-1,CSARQATSTDTQYF
TRBV7-9,CASSMRAFF
TRBV11-2,CASSFDRGTEAFF
TRBV24-1,CATTATGDTEAFF
TRBV7-9,CASSSVTGYEETQYF
TRBV7-9,CASSLFLSGANVLTF
TRBV6-5,CASSYSIGGANVLTF
TRBV7-2,CASSLVGKATNGYTF
TRBV29-1,CSVEREGQGQFF
TRBV6-6,CASSYGRGREKLFF
TRBV6-5,CASSYSGFNQPQHF
TRBV5-4,CASRTGAGTANTEAFF
TRBV20-1,CSARGGGQGQSLNTEAFF
TRBV2,CASSPRTAEQYF
TRBV18,CASSPPFTGANVLTF
TRBV4-1,CASSPGYRGPNEKLFF
TRBV9,CASSGMGTGPYNEQFF
TRBV6-1,CASSTGTSGGASKFF
TRBV11-3,CASSSGTGGRETQYF
TRBV6-2/TRBV6-3,CASSIPGEQYF
TRBV4-3,CASSQDLRGINRDGYTF
TRBV5-4,CASSLRGYGEKLFF
TRBV28,CASSEQGLGTDTQYF
TRBV2,CASSERRGDPNEQFF
TRBV11-1,CASSFGLAGGELFF
TRBV7-2,CASSLAYQGRSYTF
TRBV5-1,CASSETPGQNFETQYF
TRBV2,CASAGGSNQPQHF
TRBV10-3,CAISEWVYSGNTIYF
TRBV27,CASSRSGDSYGYTF
TRBV7-2,CASSLEGHLNEKLFF